The clone carrying this T cell receptor (beta chain) came up many times. Its antigen is unknown. Template material for amplifying TCR beta CDR3 regions consisted of RNA transcripts. The study used the HTBI primer set for a first-round RT-PCR of the TCR CDR3. TCRdb fed the multiplex PCR reads into MiXCR, producing one record per CDR3 protein. This table has 300,000 to 400,000 distinct CDR3 sequences, about 15% appearing once. This entry comes from a study of T cells in Graves' hyperthyroidism and ophthalmopathy. Study-level information: Peripheral blood was drawn at first diagnosis, prior to all treatment.

The study, taken as a whole, reports: In blood, most of the thyroid clonotypes expanded above 0.001 were also present.

Material: blood. The TCR originated in a woman aged 25 to 39 with Graves' hyperthyroidism.

The CDR3 DNA reads TGTGCCACCGCTTTATGGGGCCAAGAGACCCAGTACTTC. Amino acid sequence: CATALWGQETQYF. The V and J genes are TRBV15 and TRBJ2-5; no reliable D call. The germline V gene encodes CDR1 LNHNV and CDR2 YYDKDF (reference sequence). Trimming shortened V by 8 bases and J by 1 base, and 11 bases separated the two germline ends. The length of the CDR3 is 13 residues.